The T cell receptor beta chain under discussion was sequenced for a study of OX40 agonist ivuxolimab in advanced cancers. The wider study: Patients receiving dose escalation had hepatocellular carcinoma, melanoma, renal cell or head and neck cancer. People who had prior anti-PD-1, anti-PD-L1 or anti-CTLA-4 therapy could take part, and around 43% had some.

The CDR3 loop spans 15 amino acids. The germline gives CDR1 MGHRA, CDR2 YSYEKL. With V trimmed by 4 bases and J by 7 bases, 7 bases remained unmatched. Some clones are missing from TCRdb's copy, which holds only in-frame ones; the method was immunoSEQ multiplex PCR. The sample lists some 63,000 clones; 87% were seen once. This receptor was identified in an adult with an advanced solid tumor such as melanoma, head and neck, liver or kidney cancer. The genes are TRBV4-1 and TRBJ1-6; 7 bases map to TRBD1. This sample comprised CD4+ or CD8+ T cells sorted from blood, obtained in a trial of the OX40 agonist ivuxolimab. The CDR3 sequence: CASSPVDRYNSPLHF. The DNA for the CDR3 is TGCGCCAGCAGCCCCGTGGACAGGTACAATTCACCCCTCCACTTT.